The 8 T cell receptor beta chains reported below all come from one sample, sequenced in a study of blood T cell repertoires in COVID-19. The table came from immunoSEQ multiplex PCR; TCRdb's copy has only in-frame clones and leaves some out. The table lists fewer than 400,000 clones, 85% to 90% of them singletons. The sequenced material came from PBMCs or T cells enriched from blood (not recorded which). The source is a woman in her twenties or thirties who had recovered from COVID-19.

The genes are TRBV12-5 and TRBJ1-5, with 7 positions matching TRBD1. Germline loops: CDR1 LGHNT, CDR2 FRNRAP. The CDR3 runs 14 residues. V shed 5 bases, J shed 4 bases, and the junction held 5 bases outside the gene matches. The CDR3 reads CASGEDRLNQPQHF. CDR3 nucleotides: TGTGCTAGTGGTGAGGACAGGTTAAATCAGCCCCAGCATTTT.

The rearrangement uses TRBV6-5 and TRBJ1-1; 8 nucleotides align to TRBD1. V dropped 2 bases and J dropped 3; count of bases not matched to a gene: 5. This CDR3 is built from 15 residues. CDR1 is MNHEY, CDR2 SVGAGI, per germline. In DNA, the CDR3 is TGTGCCAGCAGTTACGGACAGGGTGCTCACACTGAAGCTTTCTTT. Residues: CASSYGQGAHTEAFF.

This clone has only one observation. V and J are TRBV18 and TRBJ1-2; the match to TRBD1 covers 9 bases. The CDR3 covers 12 residues. CDR1 and CDR2 (germline): KGHSH, LQKENI. Trimming removed 6 bases from V and 7 bases from J; junction bases left unmatched: 3. CDR3 DNA: TGTGCCAGCTCGGCGACAGGGGGTGGCTACACCTTC. This encodes CASSATGGGYTF.

The V gene is TRBV4-2, the J gene TRBJ1-4; D ambiguous. From germline, CDR1 is LGHNA and CDR2 YNFKEQ. The CDR3 spans 11 residues. Deletions cut 5 bases from V and 8 bases from J, with 6 bases between. The CDR3 spells CASSGGEKLFF. The CDR3 nucleotides read TGTGCCAGCAGCGGAGGGGAAAAACTGTTTTTT.

This clone was seen more than once but under ten times. The V and J genes are TRBV5-1 and TRBJ1-4; D remains unclear. Looked up from germline, CDR1 is SGHRS and CDR2 is YFSETQ. The V end lost 3 bases, the J end lost 3 bases, and 9 bases lay between the germline ends. The CDR3 extends over 14 amino acids. CDR3 in amino acids: CASSSDGANEKLFF. In DNA form, the CDR3 reads TGCGCCAGCAGCTCGGACGGGGCTAATGAAAAACTGTTTTTT.

The J gene is TRBJ1-2, the V gene TRBV11-2; possible D gene TRBD1, 5 bases. Germline lookup yields CDR1 SGHAT and CDR2 FQNNGV. The CDR3 loop spans 16 amino acids. V was cut by 3 bases and J by 4 bases, with 18 bases left in between. CDR3 nucleotide sequence: TGTGCCAGCAGCTTGGAGGGGAATGGGGGGATCTATGGCTACACCTTC. Protein sequence: CASSLEGNGGIYGYTF.

The CDR3 sequence is CASSISRSPLHF. The CDR3 DNA is TGTGCCAGTAGTATAAGTCGGTCACCCCTCCACTTT. The chain has TRBV19 and TRBJ1-6; D is undetermined. V lost 2 bases, J lost 10 bases, and 6 bases lay in between. The CDR3 totals 12 residues. Germline V gene lookup returns CDR1 LNHDA and CDR2 SQIVND (reference sequence).

V gene TRBV14 combines with J gene TRBJ2-5, with 11 nucleotides matching TRBD1. There are 17 residues in the CDR3. The V and J ends lost 1 base and 5 bases, in that order; junction bases with no gene match: 9. CDR1 SGHDN and CDR2 FVKESK come from the germline V gene. The CDR3: CASSQASLRDRGETQYF. The CDR3 region has the DNA TGTGCCAGCAGCCAAGCCTCGCTGAGGGACAGGGGGGAGACCCAGTACTTC.